Included here is one T cell receptor beta chain sequence, with context. The antigen is undetermined. Clones were read by immunoSEQ multiplex PCR, and TCRdb kept only the in-frame ones, dropping some. The sample lists about 150,000 clones, approximately 90% occurring once. This specimen belongs to a study of T cell responses to AZD1222 COVID-19 vaccine. Study-level findings and limits: Baseline seropositivity characterized only a handful of AZD1222 recipients. Nearly half of the spike-specific TCRs reportedly recognize variant regions that carry no mutations. Rises in breadth and depth of Spike-specific TCRs came after two AZD1222 doses. Clonal diversity was possibly underestimated, and white British individuals and females predominated among donors.

The CDR3 length is 15 residues. The V segment lost 1 base and the J segment 10 bases; nucleotides outside the gene matches: 4. Germline V lookup: CDR1 LGHDT, CDR2 YNNKEL (reference sequence). This clonotype was obtained from an adult in good health. V and J are TRBV3-1 (or the pseudogene TRBV3-2) and TRBJ1-6, with 10 bases identical to TRBD1. The sample was peripheral blood, taken on day 0 of AZD1222 vaccination. This chain's CDR3 is CASSQAGTGVSPLHF. DNA of the CDR3: TGTGCCAGCAGCCAAGCGGGGACAGGGGTATCACCCCTCCACTTT.